The sequence of this TCR beta chain was determined in a study of blood T cell repertoires in COVID-19. Study summary: Specimens from acute and convalescent COVID-19 originated in the United States, Italy and Spain. From T cells, B-cell-depleted T cells, or PBMCs came the material, which was cDNA or gDNA.

This clone came up a few times. The junction had 4 bases not matched to a gene; V was cut back by 4 bases and J by 7 bases. This CDR3 comprises 13 residues. CDR1 is LNHDA, CDR2 SQIVND, per germline (reference sequence). In the authors' methods: Reference gene primer amplification in the assay estimated nucleated cell counts. Clones were read by immunoSEQ multiplex PCR, and TCRdb kept only the in-frame ones, dropping some. V and J calls and clone size come straight from that table; D and trimming were deduced from the DNA. The data contain 65,000 to 85,000 clones, 80% to 90% of them singletons. This chain uses TRBV19 with TRBJ2-1; 7 bases are a match to TRBD2. Specimen: peripheral blood. The clonotype was recovered from a man between 50 and 59 years old with acute or convalescent COVID-19. DNA of the CDR3: TGTGCCAGTAGTAGCGGGAGTACTAATGAGCAGTTCTTC. Its protein is CASSSGSTNEQFF.